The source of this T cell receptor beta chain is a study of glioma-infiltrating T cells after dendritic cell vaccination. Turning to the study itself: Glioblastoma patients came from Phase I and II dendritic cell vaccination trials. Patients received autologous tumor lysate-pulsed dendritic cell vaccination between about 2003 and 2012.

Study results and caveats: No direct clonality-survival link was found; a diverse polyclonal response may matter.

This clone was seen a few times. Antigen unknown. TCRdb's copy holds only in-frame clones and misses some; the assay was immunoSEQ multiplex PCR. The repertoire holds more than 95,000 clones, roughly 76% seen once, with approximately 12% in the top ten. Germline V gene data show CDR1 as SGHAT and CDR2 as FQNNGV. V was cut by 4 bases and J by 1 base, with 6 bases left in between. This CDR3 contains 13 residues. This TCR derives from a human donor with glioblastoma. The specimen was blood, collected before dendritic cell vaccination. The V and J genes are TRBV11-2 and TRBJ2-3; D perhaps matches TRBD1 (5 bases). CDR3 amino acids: CASSWGGTDTQYF. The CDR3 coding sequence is TGTGCCAGCAGCTGGGGCGGCACAGATACGCAGTATTTT.